This T cell receptor (beta chain) emerged from a study of shared clonotypes between healthy human individuals. TCRdb's copy holds only in-frame clones and misses some; the assay was immunoSEQ multiplex PCR. The sample contains approximately 840,000 clones, roughly 96% of which appear only once. V gave up 6 bases and J gave up 3 bases; unmatched junction bases: 7. The CDR3 consists of 15 residues. In germline, CDR1 is PRHDT, CDR2 FYEKMQ (reference sequence). Terminally differentiated effector memory CD45RA+ cells were excluded from the naive CD8 cells, which were CD45RO-negative and positively selected for CCR7.

This clonotype originated in a young man in good health. What was sequenced was naive CD8+ T cells sorted from blood. This chain uses TRBV13 with TRBJ2-7; 11 bases map to TRBD2. The CDR3 sequence is CASRAGTSGYYEQYF. In DNA form, the CDR3 reads TGTGCCAGCAGGGCCGGGACTAGCGGATACTACGAGCAGTACTTC.